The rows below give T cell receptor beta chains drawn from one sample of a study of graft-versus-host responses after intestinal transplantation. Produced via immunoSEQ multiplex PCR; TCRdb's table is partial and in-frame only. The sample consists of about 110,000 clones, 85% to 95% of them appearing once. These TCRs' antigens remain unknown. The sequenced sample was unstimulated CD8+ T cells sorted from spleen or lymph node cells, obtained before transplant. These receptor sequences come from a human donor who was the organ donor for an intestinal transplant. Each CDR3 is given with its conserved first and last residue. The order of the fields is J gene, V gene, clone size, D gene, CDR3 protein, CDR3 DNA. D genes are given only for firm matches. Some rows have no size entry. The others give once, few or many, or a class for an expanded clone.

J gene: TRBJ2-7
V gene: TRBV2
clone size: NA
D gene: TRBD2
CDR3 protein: CASRVLAGEQYF
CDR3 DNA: TGTGCCAGCAGGGTACTAGCGGGCGAGCAGTACTTC

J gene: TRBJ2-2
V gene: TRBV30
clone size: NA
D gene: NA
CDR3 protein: CAWAPDTGELFF
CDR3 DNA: TGTGCCTGGGCCCCTGACACCGGGGAGCTGTTTTTT

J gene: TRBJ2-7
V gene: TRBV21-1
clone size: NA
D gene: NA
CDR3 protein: CAIPQGGYEQYF
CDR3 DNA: TGTGCCATTCCACAGGGGGGATACGAGCAGTACTTC

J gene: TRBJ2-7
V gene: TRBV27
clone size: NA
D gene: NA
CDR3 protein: CASSLGLASYEQYF
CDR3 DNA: TGTGCCAGCAGTTTAGGCCTAGCGAGTTACGAGCAGTACTTC

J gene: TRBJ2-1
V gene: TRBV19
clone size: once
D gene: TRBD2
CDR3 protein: CASRAGGPYNEQFF
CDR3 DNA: TGTGCCAGTAGGGCGGGAGGTCCCTACAATGAGCAGTTCTTC

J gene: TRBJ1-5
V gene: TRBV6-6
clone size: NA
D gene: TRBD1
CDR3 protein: CASRSDRGLEPQHF
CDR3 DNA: TGTGCCAGCAGAAGCGACAGGGGGCTAGAGCCCCAGCATTTT

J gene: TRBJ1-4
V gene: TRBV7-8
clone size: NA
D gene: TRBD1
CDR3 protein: CASSSGQATNEKLFF
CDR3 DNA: TGTGCCAGCAGCTCGGGACAGGCAACTAATGAAAAACTGTTTTTT

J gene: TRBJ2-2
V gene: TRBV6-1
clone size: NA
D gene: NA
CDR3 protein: CASSDWTTNTGELFF
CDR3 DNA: TGTGCCAGCAGTGATTGGACTACCAACACCGGGGAGCTGTTTTTT

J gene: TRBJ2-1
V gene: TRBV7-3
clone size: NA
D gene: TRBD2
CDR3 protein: CASSFLAGINEQFF
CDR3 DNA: TGTGCCAGCAGCTTTCTAGCGGGGATTAATGAGCAGTTCTTC

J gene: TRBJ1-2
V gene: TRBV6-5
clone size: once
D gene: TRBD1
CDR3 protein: CASSTGTGYGYTF
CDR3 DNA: TGTGCCAGCAGTACGGGGACAGGGTATGGCTACACCTTC

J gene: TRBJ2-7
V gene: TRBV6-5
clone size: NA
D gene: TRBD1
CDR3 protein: CASSYSRQGYEQYF
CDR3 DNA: TGTGCCAGCAGTTACTCCCGACAGGGCTACGAGCAGTACTTC

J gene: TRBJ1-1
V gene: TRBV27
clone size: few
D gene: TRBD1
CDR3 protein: CANRGFTCGTEAFF
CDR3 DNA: TGTGCCAACAGGGGGTTTACGTGTGGCACTGAAGCTTTCTTT

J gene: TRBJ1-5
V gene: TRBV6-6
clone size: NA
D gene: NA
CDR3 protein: CASSLPGGSQPQHF
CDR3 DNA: TGTGCCAGCAGTCTGCCGGGGGGTAGTCAGCCCCAGCATTTT

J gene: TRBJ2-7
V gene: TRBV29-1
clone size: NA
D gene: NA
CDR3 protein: CSVGGETGQSYEQYF
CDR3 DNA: TGCAGCGTCGGGGGTGAAACGGGACAGAGCTACGAGCAGTACTTC

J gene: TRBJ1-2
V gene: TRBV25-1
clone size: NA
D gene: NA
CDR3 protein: CASKGGGGLGYTF
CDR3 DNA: TGCGCCAGCAAAGGGGGAGGGGGACTCGGCTACACCTTC

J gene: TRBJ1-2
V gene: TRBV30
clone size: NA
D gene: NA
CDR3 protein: CAWSDGDVFYGYTF
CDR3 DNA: TGTGCCTGGAGTGACGGGGATGTTTTTTATGGCTACACCTTC

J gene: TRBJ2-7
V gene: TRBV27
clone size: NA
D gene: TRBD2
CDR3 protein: CASSLTGGYEQYF
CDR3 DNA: TGTGCCAGCAGTTTAACGGGGGGCTACGAGCAGTACTTC

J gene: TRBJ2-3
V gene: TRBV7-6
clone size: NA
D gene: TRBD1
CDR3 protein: CASSLFASRGRTDTQYF
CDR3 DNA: TGTGCCAGCAGCTTATTCGCCTCCAGGGGGCGCACAGATACGCAGTATTTT

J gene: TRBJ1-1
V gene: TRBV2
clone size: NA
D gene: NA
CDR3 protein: CASSEQGENTEAFF
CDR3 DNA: TGTGCCAGCAGTGAACAAGGGGAGAACACTGAAGCTTTCTTT

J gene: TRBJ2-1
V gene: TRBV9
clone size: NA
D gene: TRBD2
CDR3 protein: CASSVGSGSNNEQFF
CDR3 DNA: TGTGCCAGCAGCGTAGGAAGCGGGAGTAACAATGAGCAGTTCTTC

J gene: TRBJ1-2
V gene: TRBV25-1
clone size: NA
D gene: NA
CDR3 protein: CASSDLTGRRGYTF
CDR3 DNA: TGTGCCAGCAGTGATCTTACAGGGAGGAGGGGCTACACCTTC

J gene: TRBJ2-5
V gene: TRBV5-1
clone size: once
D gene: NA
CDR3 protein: CASSWPGWTTSRRAQYF
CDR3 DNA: TGCGCCAGCAGCTGGCCGGGATGGACTACCTCCCGGCGGGCCCAGTACTTC

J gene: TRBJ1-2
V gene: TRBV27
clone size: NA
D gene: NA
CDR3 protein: CASRQGGGYTF
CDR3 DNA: TGTGCCAGCAGACAGGGTGGTGGCTACACCTTC

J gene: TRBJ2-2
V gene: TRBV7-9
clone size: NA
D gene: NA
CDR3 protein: CASSIQLLTGELFF
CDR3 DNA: TGTGCCAGCAGCATCCAACTACTTACCGGGGAGCTGTTTTTT

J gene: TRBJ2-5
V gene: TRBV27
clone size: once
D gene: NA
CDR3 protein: CASTPRESHF
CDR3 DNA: TGTGCCAGCACCCCCCGGGAGTCACACTTC

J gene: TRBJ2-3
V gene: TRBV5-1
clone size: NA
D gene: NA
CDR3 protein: CASSLFDTQYF
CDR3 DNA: TGCGCCAGCAGCTTGTTTGATACGCAGTATTTT

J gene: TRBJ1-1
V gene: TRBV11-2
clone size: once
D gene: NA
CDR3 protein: CASSRDLNTEAFF
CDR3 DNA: TGTGCCAGCAGTAGGGACCTGAACACTGAAGCTTTCTTT

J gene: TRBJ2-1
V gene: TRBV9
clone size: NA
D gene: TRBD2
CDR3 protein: CASSGGAGAVYNEQFF
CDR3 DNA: TGTGCCAGCAGCGGGGGAGCGGGAGCTGTCTACAATGAGCAGTTCTTC

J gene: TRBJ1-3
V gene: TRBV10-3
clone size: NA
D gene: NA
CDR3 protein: CAISDSGPTQLSGNTIYF
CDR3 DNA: TGTGCCATCAGTGATTCCGGGCCGACCCAGCTCTCTGGAAACACCATATATTTT

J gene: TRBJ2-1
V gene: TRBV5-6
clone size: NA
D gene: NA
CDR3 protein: CASSVTVELDNEQFF
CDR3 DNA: TGTGCCAGCAGCGTGACAGTGGAACTAGACAATGAGCAGTTCTTC

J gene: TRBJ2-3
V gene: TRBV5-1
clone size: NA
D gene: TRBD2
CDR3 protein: CASSLGDVPRAASGTPGDTQYF
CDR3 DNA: TGCGCCAGCAGCTTGGGCGACGTGCCTAGGGCAGCTAGCGGGACACCGGGGGATACGCAGTATTTT

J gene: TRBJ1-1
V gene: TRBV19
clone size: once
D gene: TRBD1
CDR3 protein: CASSIQQGADTEAFF
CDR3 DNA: TGTGCCAGTAGTATTCAACAGGGGGCGGACACTGAAGCTTTCTTT

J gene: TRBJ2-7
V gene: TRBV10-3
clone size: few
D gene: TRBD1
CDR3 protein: CAISRQGPSYEQYF
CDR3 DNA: TGTGCCATCAGCCGACAGGGCCCCTCCTACGAGCAGTACTTC

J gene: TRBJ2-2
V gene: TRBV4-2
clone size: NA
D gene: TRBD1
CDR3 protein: CASSRHWDRKSPGELFF
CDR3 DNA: TGTGCCAGCAGCCGACACTGGGACAGGAAATCTCCCGGGGAGCTGTTTTTT

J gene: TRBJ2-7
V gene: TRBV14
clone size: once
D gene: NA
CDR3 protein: CASSRSRPYEQYF
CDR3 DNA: TGTGCCAGCAGCCGCAGCAGGCCCTACGAGCAGTACTTC

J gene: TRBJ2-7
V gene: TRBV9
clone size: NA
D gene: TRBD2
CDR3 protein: CASSAGTSVAYEQYF
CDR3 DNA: TGTGCCAGCAGCGCCGGGACTAGCGTAGCCTACGAGCAGTACTTC

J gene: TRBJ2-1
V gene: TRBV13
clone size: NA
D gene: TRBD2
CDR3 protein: CASSLELAGGNEQFF
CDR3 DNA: TGTGCCAGCAGCTTAGAACTAGCGGGAGGGAATGAGCAGTTCTTC

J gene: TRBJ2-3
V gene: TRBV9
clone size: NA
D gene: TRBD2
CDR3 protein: CASSSSGGTDTQYF
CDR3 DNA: TGTGCCAGCAGCTCTAGCGGGGGCACAGATACGCAGTATTTT

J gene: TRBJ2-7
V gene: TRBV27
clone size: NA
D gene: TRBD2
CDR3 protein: CASSPLGLAGGLSYEQYF
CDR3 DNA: TGTGCCAGCAGTCCGCTCGGACTAGCGGGAGGGCTTTCCTACGAGCAGTACTTC

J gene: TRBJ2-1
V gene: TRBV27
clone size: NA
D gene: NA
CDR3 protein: CASNEQFF
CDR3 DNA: TGTGCCAGCAATGAGCAGTTCTTC

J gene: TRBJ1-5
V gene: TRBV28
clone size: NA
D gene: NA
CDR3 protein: CASSFWAERNQPQHF
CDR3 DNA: TGTGCCAGCAGTTTTTGGGCAGAGCGCAATCAGCCCCAGCATTTT

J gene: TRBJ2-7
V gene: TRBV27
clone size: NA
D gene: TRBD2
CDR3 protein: CASSPSGLASYEQYF
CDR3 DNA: TGTGCCAGCAGTCCCTCCGGACTAGCTTCCTACGAGCAGTACTTC

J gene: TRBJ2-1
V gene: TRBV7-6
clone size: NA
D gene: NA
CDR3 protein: CASSLDGGPYNEQFF
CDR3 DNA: TGTGCCAGCAGCTTAGACGGGGGGCCCTACAATGAGCAGTTCTTC

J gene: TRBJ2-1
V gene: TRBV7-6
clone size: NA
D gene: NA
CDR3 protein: CASSLGGASSYNEQFF
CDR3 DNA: TGTGCCAGCAGCTTGGGCGGGGCTAGCTCCTACAATGAGCAGTTCTTC

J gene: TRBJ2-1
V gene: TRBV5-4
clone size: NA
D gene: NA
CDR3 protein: CVSSLGLYNEQFF
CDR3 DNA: TGTGTCAGCAGCCTGGGTCTCTACAATGAGCAGTTCTTC

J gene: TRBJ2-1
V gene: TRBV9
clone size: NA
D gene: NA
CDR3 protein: CASSVVRDSYNEQFF
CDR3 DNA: TGTGCCAGCAGCGTAGTCCGGGACTCCTACAATGAGCAGTTCTTC

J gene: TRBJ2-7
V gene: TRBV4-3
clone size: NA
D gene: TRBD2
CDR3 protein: CASSRLGLAVDEQYF
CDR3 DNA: TGCGCCAGCAGCCGCCTTGGACTAGCGGTCGACGAGCAGTACTTC

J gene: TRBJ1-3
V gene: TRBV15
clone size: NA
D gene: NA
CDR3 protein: CATSREFGNTIYF
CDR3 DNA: TGTGCCACCAGCAGGGAATTCGGAAACACCATATATTTT

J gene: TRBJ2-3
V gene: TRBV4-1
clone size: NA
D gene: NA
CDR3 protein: CASSQDQGGFTDTQYF
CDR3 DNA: TGCGCCAGCAGCCAAGATCAGGGGGGATTCACAGATACGCAGTATTTT

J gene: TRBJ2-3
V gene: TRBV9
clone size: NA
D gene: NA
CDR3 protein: CASSVGGLLADTQYF
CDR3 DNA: TGTGCCAGCAGCGTCGGGGGCCTATTGGCAGATACGCAGTATTTT

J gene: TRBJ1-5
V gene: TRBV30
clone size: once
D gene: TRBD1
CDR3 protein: CAWSVGTGSQPQHF
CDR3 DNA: TGTGCCTGGAGTGTTGGGACAGGGAGTCAGCCCCAGCATTTT

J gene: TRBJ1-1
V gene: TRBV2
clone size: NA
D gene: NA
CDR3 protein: CASKETLSEAFF
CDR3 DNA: TGTGCCAGCAAAGAGACGTTGAGTGAAGCTTTCTTT

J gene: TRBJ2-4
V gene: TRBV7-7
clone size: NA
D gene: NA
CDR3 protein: CASGFGRAKNIQYF
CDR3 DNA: TGTGCTAGCGGCTTCGGGCGGGCCAAAAACATTCAGTACTTC